This T cell receptor beta chain originates from a study of neurological immune-mediated disorders. The V and J ends lost 2 bases and 6 bases, in that order; junction bases with no gene match: 3. Germline CDR1 SGHRS, CDR2 YFSETQ. The CDR3 contains 15 residues. TCRdb reprocessed the 5' RACE reads with MiXCR, giving one entry per CDR3 protein. The table has some 41,000 distinct CDR3 sequences, around 2.5% seen once. This clonotype showed up many times. This chain links TRBV5-1 with TRBJ2-1, with 12 nucleotides matching TRBD1. The sequencing input was PBMCs. The sequence was obtained from a man aged 25-40 years with multiple sclerosis. The CDR3 is CASSFPGQGANEQFF. DNA for the CDR3: TGCGCCAGCAGCTTTCCGGGACAGGGGGCCAATGAGCAGTTCTTC.